The clone carrying this T cell receptor beta chain has only a few counts. Its target is unknown. These data come from a study of vaccination and CD4 T cells after COVID-19. Across the study: Overlapping spike pools from SARS-CoV-2 and HCoV-NL63, HCoV-OC43 and HCoV-229E served as culture stimuli.

The treatment denotes: roughly ten-day PBMC culture with coronavirus spike peptide pools or control peptides (ViraFEST assay). According to the study, CD4+ T cells from the unexposed donor were gathered ahead of the COVID-19 pandemic (2011-2018). The Oncomine TCR Beta short-read assay sequenced DNA from cultured CD4+ T cells. Genomic DNA was taken out of cultured CD4+ T cells by extraction. TCRdb itself ran the PCR reads through MiXCR, one entry per CDR3 protein. The data contain approximately 9,000 distinct CDR3 sequences, roughly 35% of them seen just once; the ten biggest clones take up more than 14%. This clonotype originated in a human donor in good health. Sequencing input: CD4+ T cells from blood, cultured in vitro.

The CDR3, as DNA: TGCGCCAGCAGCCAAGACCTTATAACCGGGACAGGGTTAGGCGAGACCCAGTACTTC. Protein product: CASSQDLITGTGLGETQYF. The chain uses TRBV4-3 and TRBJ2-5, with 9 nucleotides matching TRBD1. CDR3 size: 19 residues. The V and J ends lost 0 bases and 5 bases, in that order; junction bases with no gene match: 16. CDR1 is LGHNA and CDR2 is YSLEER in the germline V gene.